This T cell receptor beta chain was captured in a study of blood T cells in healthy people across ages. Trimming took 3 bases from V and 1 from J; bases not matched to a gene: 11. Germline V gives CDR1 KGHSH, CDR2 LQKENI. The CDR3 loop spans 17 amino acids. This clonotype was picked up a small number of times. The use of a sample-barcoded 5' primer and a J-beta primer mix characterized a second PCR of about 6 to 12 cycles. TCRdb redid the calling of the 5' RACE reads with MiXCR, one entry per CDR3 protein. The repertoire includes 550,000 to 650,000 distinct CDR3 sequences, about 30% of them detected once, and 15% to 18% sits in the top ten.

Sequenced: blood. This TCR derives from a woman of 80 years or more in good health. V is TRBV18 and J is TRBJ2-7; TRBD1 agrees at 8 bases. The DNA for the CDR3 is TGTGCCAGCTCACCGGGGGGACAGGCCGGCCAGTCCTACGAGCAGTACTTC. It encodes CASSPGGQAGQSYEQYF. Drawing the rest from reference TRBV18 and TRBJ2-7, the complete variable domain is NAGVMQNPRHLVRRRGQEARLRCSPMKGHSHVYWYRQLPEEGLKFMVYLQKENIIDESGMPKERFSAEFPKEGPSILRIQQVVRGDSAAYFCASSPGGQAGQSYEQYFGPGTRLTVT.